This TCR beta chain originates from a study of blood T cell repertoires in COVID-19. Study summary: Whether acute or convalescent, the COVID-19 samples came from the United States, Italy and Spain. PBMCs, B-cell-depleted T cells, or T cells provided the cDNA or gDNA that made up the material.

Authors' analysis steps: Researchers report that nucleated cell counts were estimated from reference gene primer amplification. The table came from immunoSEQ multiplex PCR; TCRdb's copy has only in-frame clones and leaves some out. V and J calls and clone size come straight from that table; D and trimming were deduced from the DNA. The data contain hundreds of thousands of clones, roughly 88% of them singletons. Germline CDR1 reads LGHNA; CDR2 reads YSLEER. With V trimmed by 0 bases and J by 7 bases, 2 bases remained unmatched. The CDR3 runs 14 residues. The sample taken for sequencing was peripheral blood. This clonotype was obtained from a man older than 75 with acute or convalescent COVID-19. The gene calls are TRBV4-3 and TRBJ1-3, with 8 bases lining up with TRBD1. CDR3 coding DNA: TGCGCCAGCAGCCAAGATTGGACAGGGAACACCATATATTTT. Translation gives CASSQDWTGNTIYF.